The 19 T cell receptor beta chains in this list originate from one sample, sequenced in a study of T cell repertoires in ileal Crohn's disease. Time point here: neoterminal ileum biopsy at postoperative endoscopy, about 6 months after surgery. TCRdb's copy holds only in-frame clones and misses some; the assay was immunoSEQ multiplex PCR. The top ten clones hold around 7% of a sample with 1,900 or so clones, around 88% of them seen once. The sequenced sample was ileal tissue. The source of these receptors is an adult with Crohn's disease.

The sample holds a few counts of this clone. J is TRBJ1-1 and V is TRBV4-1, with 9 bases that match TRBD1. The CDR3 has 13 amino acids. Germline CDR1 is MGHRA and CDR2 is YSYEKL. Trimming cost V 1 base and J 11 bases; bases outside gene matches: 5. In DNA form, the CDR3 reads TGCGCCAGCAGCCAAGCCTCCGACAGGGGGGCTTTCTTT. Amino acids: CASSQASDRGAFF.

This clone was detected a few times. The V and J genes are TRBV13 and TRBJ2-7; 10 positions agree with TRBD1. This CDR3 is 14 amino acids long. Losses at the gene ends were 3 bases for V and 3 bases for J; bases not matched to a gene: 2. Germline loops: CDR1 PRHDT, CDR2 FYEKMQ (reference sequence). CDR3 protein: CASSFWTGGYEQYF. The CDR3 bases are TGTGCCAGCAGCTTTTGGACAGGGGGCTACGAGCAGTACTTC.

V is TRBV5-1 and J is TRBJ2-7; TRBD2 aligns across 13 bases. This CDR3 has 15 residues. V was clipped by 6 bases and J by 2 bases; unmatched bases: 5. The germline CDR1 and CDR2 sequences are SGHRS and YFSETQ. The CDR3, as DNA: TGCGCCAGCACCATCGGGACTAGCGGGACCTACGAGCAGTACTTC. Translating it yields CASTIGTSGTYEQYF.

V is TRBV30 and J is TRBJ1-5; possible D gene TRBD1, 6 bases. V was clipped by 0 bases and J by 4 bases, with 10 bases between them. Germline V gene lookup returns CDR1 GTSNPN and CDR2 SVGIG (reference sequence). The CDR3 runs 14 residues. This CDR3 reads CAWSVGQGNQPQHF. CDR3 bases: TGTGCCTGGAGTGTCGGGCAGGGGAATCAGCCCCAGCATTTT.

V usage is TRBV29-1 and J usage is TRBJ1-2, with D possibly matching TRBD1 (5 bases). The germline V gene has CDR1 SQVTM and CDR2 ANQGSEA. The CDR3 totals 14 residues. V gave up 7 bases and J gave up 0 bases, with 15 bases separating them. In nucleotides, the CDR3 is TGCAGCGCTTTGGGGGGGACCTCTAACTATGGCTACACCTTC. Translated, it gives CSALGGTSNYGYTF.

This rearrangement joins TRBV4-1 to TRBJ2-2, with TRBD2 identical over 9 bases. The CDR3 is 17 amino acids. Germline assignment: CDR1 MGHRA and CDR2 YSYEKL. Unmatched junction bases numbered 7, after V lost 0 bases and J lost 5 bases. This CDR3 is CASSQDKGLAGTGELFF. The CDR3 nucleotides are TGCGCCAGCAGCCAAGATAAGGGACTAGCTGGTACCGGGGAGCTGTTTTTT.

The chain carries TRBV9 and TRBJ1-3; perhaps TRBD1 as D (5 bases). In germline, CDR1 is SGDLS, CDR2 YYNGEE. V shed 4 bases and J shed 4 bases, with 15 bases lying between them. The CDR3 sequence is 15 residues long. CDR3 protein: CASSPTGSAGNTIYF. CDR3 bases: TGTGCCAGCAGCCCCACAGGATCCGCCGGAAACACCATATATTTT.

The CDR3 region has the DNA TGCGCCAGCAGCCAAGATGGCGTACAGGGGAATCTGAATGGCTACACCTTC. The encoded protein is CASSQDGVQGNLNGYTF. This rearrangement joins TRBV4-3 to TRBJ1-2; 7 bases fit TRBD1. CDR3 length: 17 amino acids. The V and J ends lost 0 bases and 6 bases, in that order; junction bases with no gene match: 13. The germline V gene has CDR1 LGHNA and CDR2 YSLEER.

This clone has a handful of counts. The J gene is TRBJ2-1, the V gene TRBV9; TRBD2 matches 10 bases. The CDR3 has 17 residues. Trimming cost V 2 bases and J 8 bases; bases outside gene matches: 13. In germline, CDR1 is SGDLS, CDR2 YYNGEE. The CDR3 sequence is CASSVRASSGSLHEQFF. The CDR3 nucleotides read TGTGCCAGCAGCGTTAGGGCGTCTAGCGGGAGTCTCCATGAGCAGTTCTTC.

The chain has TRBV28 and TRBJ1-2; D remains ambiguous. The length of the CDR3 is 14 residues. V dropped 8 bases and J dropped 5 bases, with 18 bases sitting between them. CDR1 is MDHEN, CDR2 SYDVKM, per germline. CDR3 coding DNA: TGTGCCAGCGCTTCAGAGACGGACTTATATGGCTACACCTTC. This sequence encodes CASASETDLYGYTF.

The V call is TRBV7-6, the J call TRBJ1-5; D gene unclear. V was cut by 5 bases and J by 2 bases, with 10 bases left in between. The CDR3 covers 14 residues. Germline values: CDR1 SGHVS, CDR2 FNYEAQ. CDR3 protein: CASSRDLGNQPQHF. CDR3 coding DNA: TGTGCCAGCAGCCGAGATTTGGGCAATCAGCCCCAGCATTTT.

The V gene is TRBV7-8, the J gene TRBJ1-5; D possibly corresponds to TRBD1 (6 bases). V shed 5 bases and J shed 2 bases, with 13 bases lying between them. CDR1 is SGHVS and CDR2 is FQNEAQ in the germline V gene. This CDR3 has 15 amino acids. CDR3 sequence (DNA): TGTGCCAGCAGCCTAGAGTGGGGGCGCAATCAGCCCCAGCATTTT. This translates into CASSLEWGRNQPQHF.

This clone has a single count. J is TRBJ1-2 and V is TRBV28; D is ambiguous. CDR1 is MDHEN, CDR2 SYDVKM, per germline. The CDR3 has 12 residues. V lost 10 bases to trimming and J lost 4 bases, with 13 bases between them. The CDR3 DNA is TGTGCCATAACGGCAGGAGGCTATGGCTACACCTTC. Its translation: CAITAGGYGYTF.

The chain recombines TRBV5-8 with TRBJ2-1, with 9 bases that match TRBD2. V trimming: 5 bases; J trimming: 5 bases; junction bases outside the gene matches: 8. CDR3 length: 15 amino acids. Germline V gives CDR1 SGHTS, CDR2 YDEGEE. In nucleotides, the CDR3 is TGTGCCAGCAGATCGGGACTAGCTCGAAACAATGAGCAGTTCTTC. This gives the protein CASRSGLARNNEQFF. Full variable domain (outside the CDR3, taken from reference TRBV5-8 and TRBJ2-1): EAGVTQSPTHLIKTRGQQATLRCSPISGHTSVYWYQQALGLGLQFLLWYDEGEERNRGNFPPRFSGRQFPNYSSELNVNALELEDSALYLCASRSGLARNNEQFFGPGTRLTVL.

J is TRBJ1-2 and V is TRBV6-6; 8 positions agree with TRBD1. Germline trimming cut 8 bases from V and 3 bases from J; bases unmatched to any gene: 8. The CDR3 sequence is 14 residues long. Germline-derived CDR1 and CDR2 are MNHNY and SVGAGI (reference sequence). CDR3 in amino acids: CASGTGWAYYGYTF. The CDR3 DNA reads TGTGCCAGCGGGACAGGCTGGGCTTACTATGGCTACACCTTC.

This sequence joins TRBV4-1 and TRBJ1-1, with D possibly being TRBD1 (5 bases). The length of the CDR3 is 14 residues. V gave up 2 bases and J gave up 1 base, with 8 bases separating them. CDR1 is MGHRA, CDR2 YSYEKL, per germline. CDR3 sequence reads: CASSQHTGNTEAFF. CDR3 nucleotides: TGCGCCAGCAGCCAACACACAGGGAACACTGAAGCTTTCTTT.

J is TRBJ1-1 and V is TRBV10-3, with D tentatively TRBD1 (5 bases). This CDR3 has 13 amino acids. Trimming took 6 bases from V and 1 from J, leaving 9 bases between them. CDR1 and CDR2 (germline): ENHRY, SYGVKD. DNA for the CDR3: TGTGCCATCAGGGCGGGGGGGAACACTGAAGCTTTCTTT. It translates to CAIRAGGNTEAFF.

A single count supports this clone. This chain links TRBV9 with TRBJ2-1; 15 bases are a match to TRBD2. The CDR3 contains 19 residues. Looked up from germline, CDR1 is SGDLS and CDR2 is YYNGEE. V was clipped by 3 bases and J by 9 bases; unmatched bases: 16. CDR3 coding DNA: TGTGCCAGCAGCGCTCCTACCCCGGGACTAGCGGGAGGTGGGGTTGAGCAGTTCTTC. It codes for CASSAPTPGLAGGGVEQFF.

The V call is TRBV30, the J call TRBJ2-7; 8 bases are a match to TRBD2. The J segment lost 4 bases and the V segment lost 0 bases, leaving 5 bases of the junction unmatched. The CDR3 contains 14 residues. Germline values: CDR1 GTSNPN, CDR2 SVGIG (reference sequence). This CDR3 is CAWSVGGGRYEQYF. CDR3 bases: TGTGCCTGGAGTGTCGGGGGGGGGCGGTACGAGCAGTACTTC.